Described below is a single T cell receptor (beta chain) sequence and its context. The source of the sample is a study of shared T cell receptors in the human thymus. V lost 3 bases, J lost 2 bases, and 15 bases stayed unmatched. The CDR3 runs to 17 residues. The germline CDR1 and CDR2 sequences are GTSNPN and SVGIG (reference sequence). Sequencing was performed with immunoSEQ multiplex PCR; in TCRdb, only in-frame clones are kept and a portion is missing. Among roughly 700,000 clones, roughly 90% were seen once, and the ten largest hold around 0.0099%. This same sample was also part of a study on human thymus T cells. That source notes: Surgeons resected thymus tissue during corrective heart surgery. It looked as if thymic and blood repertoires used V and J genes in a biased way. Related research has reported that thymic repertoires overlap highly among unrelated individuals.

This sequence was found in a boy under two years old with a congenital heart defect. Sequencing used thymocytes. V gene TRBV30 combines with J gene TRBJ1-2, with 7 bases matching TRBD1. CDR3 amino acids: CAWSNSTCDRANYGYTF. The CDR3 DNA is TGTGCCTGGAGCAACTCAACCTGTGACAGGGCCAACTATGGCTACACCTTC.